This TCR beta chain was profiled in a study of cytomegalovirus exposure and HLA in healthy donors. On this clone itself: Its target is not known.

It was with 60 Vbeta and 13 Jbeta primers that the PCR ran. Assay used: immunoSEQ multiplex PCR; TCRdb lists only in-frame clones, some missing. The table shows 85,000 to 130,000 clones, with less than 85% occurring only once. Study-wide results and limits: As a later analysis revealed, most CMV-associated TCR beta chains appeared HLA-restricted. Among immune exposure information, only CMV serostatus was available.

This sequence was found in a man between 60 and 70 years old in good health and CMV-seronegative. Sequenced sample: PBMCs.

CDR3 nucleotide sequence: TGTGCCAGCAGCCCCCGAAGGCCTAGCTCCTACGAGCAGTACTTC. The encoded protein is CASSPRRPSSYEQYF. The gene calls are TRBV27 and TRBJ2-7; the D is unclear. From germline, CDR1 is MNHEY and CDR2 SMNVEV (reference sequence). There are 15 residues in the CDR3. The V and J ends lost 6 bases and 0 bases respectively, with 15 bases between them.